This TCR beta chain stems from a study of blood T cell repertoires in COVID-19. This clone was seen only once. Germline CDR1 and CDR2: SQVTM and ANQGSEA. The junction had 0 bases not matched to a gene; V was cut back by 1 base and J by 3 bases. This CDR3 is built from 12 residues. Repertoires were generated with immunoSEQ multiplex PCR, while TCRdb's copy carries only in-frame clones and drops some. This sample yields about 55,000 clones, of which roughly 80% are seen a single time; about 2% belongs to the top ten. Specimen: peripheral blood. The chain joins TRBV29-1 to TRBJ2-7, with TRBD1 matching over 7 bases. The sequence was obtained from a woman in her sixties with acute or convalescent COVID-19. The CDR3, as DNA: TGCAGCGTTGAAGGGGACAGCTACGAGCAGTACTTC. Encoded protein: CSVEGDSYEQYF.